These 32 T cell receptor beta chains share one sample of origin, sequenced in a study of blood T cell repertoires in COVID-19 (dated by TCRdb to about 2020). Preparation of the library involved the immunoSEQ multiplex PCR assay. In its TCRdb copy, this immuneACCESS table keeps in-frame sequences only and misses some clones. Where compared with another copy, unresolved V genes explain less than half of these, and the others have no known cause. This sample gives over 90,000 clones in total; roughly four fifths of them show up just once. 4% to 5.5% of the sample goes to the ten largest clones. The sequencing input was peripheral blood. The receptors were sampled from an elderly man with COVID-19, enrolled during active disease.

CDR3 amino acids: CASSIPGLYNEQFF. The CDR3 region has the DNA TGTGCCAGCAGCATCCCGGGACTATACAATGAGCAGTTCTTC. The gene calls are TRBV11-2 and TRBJ2-1; 7 bases line up with TRBD2. The J segment lost 4 bases and the V segment lost 5 bases, leaving 5 bases of the junction unmatched. The CDR3 length is 14 residues. The germline V gene has CDR1 SGHAT and CDR2 FQNNGV.

The chain couples TRBV18 to TRBJ1-5; weak D call: TRBD1 (6 bases). Trimming took off 2 bases at V and 6 bases at J, with 14 bases between the two ends. The CDR3 is 15 residues long. Germline CDR1 reads KGHSH; CDR2 reads LQKENI. The CDR3 loop is CASSPMGAAGQPQHF. CDR3 coding DNA: TGTGCCAGCTCACCAATGGGGGCGGCAGGTCAGCCCCAGCATTTT.

This clone has more than one count but fewer than ten. The chain employs TRBV2 and TRBJ1-1, with D possibly being TRBD1 (5 bases). The CDR3 sequence is 13 residues long. Germline V gene data show CDR1 as SNHLY and CDR2 as FYNNEI. Between the trimmed V and J ends, which lost 3 bases and 8 bases, there was a span of 13 bases. CDR3 in amino acids: CASSDLPTAEAFF. The CDR3 nucleotides are TGTGCCAGCAGTGACCTTCCGACAGCCGAAGCTTTCTTT. Using reference TRBV2 and TRBJ1-1 for the parts outside the CDR3, the full variable domain is EPEVTQTPSHQVTQMGQEVILRCVPISNHLYFYWYRQILGQKVEFLVSFYNNEISEKSEIFDDQFSVERPDGSNFTLKIRSTKLEDSAMYFCASSDLPTAEAFFGQGTRLTVV.

A few counts support this clone. The rearrangement uses TRBV19 and TRBJ2-7; 10 bases fit TRBD1. After removal of 8 bases from V and 6 bases from J, the junction contained 10 bases not matched to a gene. The CDR3 runs 14 residues. Germline V gene sequence: CDR1 LNHDA, CDR2 SQIVND (reference sequence). Here the CDR3 reads CASGGTGANGEQYF. The CDR3 nucleotides read TGTGCCAGTGGGGGGACAGGGGCGAATGGCGAGCAGTACTTC.

This chain joins TRBV6-5 and TRBJ1-4; maybe TRBD1 (5 bases). The CDR3 length is 14 residues. Germline V gene sequence: CDR1 MNHEY, CDR2 SVGAGI. The V and J ends lost 6 bases and 2 bases respectively, with 10 bases between them. CDR3 coding DNA: TGTGCCAGCAGGCCTCAGGGCACTAATGAAAAACTGTTTTTT. This codes for CASRPQGTNEKLFF.

The chain recombines TRBV7-9 with TRBJ2-2; D remains ambiguous. Trimming took off 5 bases at V and 4 bases at J, with 8 bases between the two ends. Germline CDR1 is SEHNR and CDR2 is FQNEAQ (reference sequence). This CDR3 has 13 amino acids. In DNA, the CDR3 is TGTGCCAGCAGCCCACTCCCCACCGGGGAGCTGTTTTTT. Residues: CASSPLPTGELFF.

The V and J genes are TRBV28 and TRBJ1-2; the match to TRBD1 covers 9 bases. With V trimmed by 6 bases and J by 0 bases, 11 bases remained unmatched. The CDR3 is 17 residues long. CDR1 MDHEN and CDR2 SYDVKM come from the germline V gene. The CDR3 region has the DNA TGTGCCAGCAGGGGAGGACAGGGGACCTCACCTAACTATGGCTACACCTTC. It yields the protein CASRGGQGTSPNYGYTF.

The genes are TRBV25-1 and TRBJ2-7, with a weak D call TRBD1 (5 bases). Trimming left V 3 bases short and J 4 bases short, with 7 bases between. The germline V gene encodes CDR1 MGHDK and CDR2 SYGVNS. The CDR3 consists of 12 residues. This CDR3 reads CASSDHRYEQYF. The CDR3 DNA follows: TGTGCCAGCAGTGACCACAGGTACGAGCAGTACTTC.

The CDR3 spells CASRLSGTDTDTQYF. Written as DNA, the CDR3 is TGTGCCAGCAGGCTTAGTGGGACTGACACAGATACGCAGTATTTT. The gene calls are TRBV21-1 and TRBJ2-3; TRBD2, the D gene given by the table, was not confirmed from the DNA. TRBV21-1 is assigned pseudogene status. The CDR3 covers 15 residues.

The V call is TRBV10-3, the J call TRBJ1-2; D call uncertain. Trimming took off 10 bases at V and 2 bases at J, with 14 bases between the two ends. Germline V gives CDR1 ENHRY, CDR2 SYGVKD. The CDR3 covers 13 residues. CDR3: CATLGSANYGYTF. The DNA of the CDR3 is TGTGCCACCCTAGGATCAGCAAACTATGGCTACACCTTC.

V usage is TRBV5-1 and J usage is TRBJ2-7; possibly TRBD1 for D (6 bases). CDR3 size: 14 residues. V was pared by 0 bases and J by 6 bases, with 13 bases between. From germline, CDR1 is SGHRS and CDR2 YFSETQ. This CDR3 reads CASSLESGVGEQYF. Written as DNA, the CDR3 is TGCGCCAGCAGCTTGGAGTCAGGGGTCGGCGAGCAGTACTTC.

CDR3 in amino acids: CASRNSGSLNEQFF. The CDR3 nucleotides are TGTGCCAGCAGAAACAGCGGGAGCCTCAATGAGCAGTTCTTC. The rearrangement links TRBV27 to TRBJ2-1, with TRBD2 matching over 8 bases. The germline gives CDR1 MNHEY, CDR2 SMNVEV (reference sequence). The CDR3 is 14 amino acids. V lost 6 bases, J lost 6 bases, and 7 bases stayed unmatched.

The chain is built from TRBV5-1 and TRBJ2-7, with 7 bases aligning to TRBD1. This CDR3 contains 15 residues. Germline assignment: CDR1 SGHRS and CDR2 YFSETQ. V dropped 0 bases and J dropped 5; count of bases not matched to a gene: 8. In DNA form, the CDR3 reads TGCGCCAGCAGCTTGGACAGGGGAAGGAACGACGAGCAGTACTTC. Translation: CASSLDRGRNDEQYF. The variable domain in full, completed from reference TRBV5-1 and TRBJ2-7, reads KAGVTQTPRYLIKTRGQQVTLSCSPISGHRSVSWYQQTPGQGLQFLFEYFSETQRNKGNFPGRFSGRQFSNSRSEMNVSTLELGDSALYLCASSLDRGRNDEQYFGPGTRLTVT.

The V call is TRBV5-5, the J call TRBJ2-2, with D possibly matching TRBD1 (5 bases). The length of the CDR3 is 14 residues. Trimming took 4 bases from V and 0 from J, leaving 7 bases between them. Germline CDR1 reads SGHKS; CDR2 reads YYEKEE (reference sequence). The CDR3 nucleotides are TGTGCCAGCAGCCAGGGATCGAACACCGGGGAGCTGTTTTTT. This encodes CASSQGSNTGELFF.

The V and J genes are TRBV5-1 and TRBJ1-5, with TRBD1 identical over 7 bases. CDR1 and CDR2 (germline): SGHRS, YFSETQ. The CDR3 has 15 residues. J lost 5 bases, V lost 2 bases, and 7 bases had no gene match. The CDR3 DNA is TGCGCCAGCAGCTTAGGGGACAGAGACCATCAGCCCCAGCATTTT. Translating gives CASSLGDRDHQPQHF. Together with reference TRBV5-1 and TRBJ1-5, the CDR3 gives the full variable domain: KAGVTQTPRYLIKTRGQQVTLSCSPISGHRSVSWYQQTPGQGLQFLFEYFSETQRNKGNFPGRFSGRQFSNSRSEMNVSTLELGDSALYLCASSLGDRDHQPQHFGDGTRLSIL.

CDR3 sequence: CASSLVPQANEKLFF. DNA for the CDR3: TGTGCCAGCAGCTTAGTCCCGCAGGCTAATGAAAAACTGTTTTTT. J is TRBJ1-4 and V is TRBV11-2; unclear D gene. Germline V gene sequence: CDR1 SGHAT, CDR2 FQNNGV. V was cut by 1 base and J by 3 bases, with 9 bases left in between. The CDR3 length is 15 residues.

The sample holds one count of this clone. Here the CDR3 DNA reads TGTGCCAGCAGTCCCCTTTCAGAGACCCAGTACTTC. Translated, it gives CASSPLSETQYF. The rearrangement links TRBV6-2 or TRBV6-3 to TRBJ2-5; no firm D call. Germline CDR1 MNHEY, CDR2 SVGEGT. CDR3 size: 12 residues. Trimming took off 5 bases at V and 4 bases at J, with 8 bases between the two ends.

The chain has TRBV9 and TRBJ2-3; D not certain. In germline, CDR1 is SGDLS, CDR2 YYNGEE. This CDR3 has 12 residues. Trimming removed 3 bases at V and 4 bases at J, with 6 bases between. CDR3 sequence reads: CASSANSDTQYF. The CDR3 DNA reads as TGTGCCAGCAGCGCTAACTCAGATACGCAGTATTTT.

The chain uses TRBV27 and TRBJ2-1; 9 bases line up with TRBD2. The germline V gene encodes CDR1 MNHEY and CDR2 SMNVEV (reference sequence). The junction had 11 bases not matched to a gene; V was cut back by 2 bases and J by 6 bases. This CDR3 contains 17 residues. CDR3 nucleotides: TGTGCCAGCAGTTTAAGGTCCGCGGGGGGGGCGGCCAATGAGCAGTTCTTC. Translating gives CASSLRSAGGAANEQFF.

The rearrangement uses TRBV4-1 and TRBJ2-1; 9 bases are shared with TRBD2. The CDR3 sequence is 19 residues long. The trim removed 2 bases at V and 4 bases at J, leaving 15 bases unmatched. The germline V gene encodes CDR1 MGHRA and CDR2 YSYEKL. The CDR3 nucleotides read TGCGCCAGCAGCCAAAGGGCGGAGCGGGGGGCCCCAATTTACAATGAGCAGTTCTTC. Translation gives CASSQRAERGAPIYNEQFF.

The J gene is TRBJ2-5, the V gene TRBV9; the D gene is possibly TRBD2 (5 bases). V was clipped by 0 bases and J by 1 base, with 16 bases between them. Germline loops: CDR1 SGDLS, CDR2 YYNGEE. CDR3 size: 17 residues. The CDR3 here is CASSVGPVGSGQETQYF. For the CDR3, the DNA is TGTGCCAGCAGCGTAGGGCCTGTGGGCAGCGGCCAAGAGACCCAGTACTTC. The full variable domain, with the rest looked up from reference TRBV9 and TRBJ2-5, is DSGVTQTPKHLITATGQRVTLRCSPRSGDLSVYWYQQSLDQGLQFLIQYYNGEERAKGNILERFSAQQFPDLHSELNLSSLELGDSALYFCASSVGPVGSGQETQYFGPGTRLLVL.

The rearrangement links TRBV24-1 to TRBJ1-1; tentative D call: TRBD1 (5 bases). The CDR3 contains 14 residues. Germline V lookup: CDR1 KGHDR, CDR2 SFDVKD. Trimming took 6 bases from V and 4 from J, leaving 14 bases between them. The CDR3 DNA sequence: TGTGCCACCAGTTCGGGGGTTGGAGGCACTGAAGCTTTCTTT. Its protein is CATSSGVGGTEAFF.

The rearrangement uses TRBV7-2 and TRBJ2-7; possibly TRBD2 for D (6 bases). Germline loops: CDR1 SGHTA, CDR2 FQGNSA. V was trimmed by 7 bases and J by 2 bases, leaving 15 bases between them. The CDR3 is made up of 14 amino acids. CDR3 nucleotide sequence: TGTGCCAGCACCACGGTTAGCGGACCCTACGAGCAGTACTTC. Translating gives CASTTVSGPYEQYF. Based on the CDR3 plus reference TRBV7-2 and TRBJ2-7, the full variable domain is GAGVSQSPSNKVTEKGKDVELRCDPISGHTALYWYRQSLGQGLEFLIYFQGNSAPDKSGLPSDRFSAERTGGSVSTLTIQRTQQEDSAVYLCASTTVSGPYEQYFGPGTRLTVT.

This rearrangement joins TRBV5-5 to TRBJ1-1; tentatively, D is TRBD1 (5 bases). Germline V lookup: CDR1 SGHKS, CDR2 YYEKEE (reference sequence). V gave up 6 bases and J gave up 3 bases, with 12 bases separating them. The CDR3 contains 13 residues. The CDR3 bases are TGTGCCAGCATCAAGGACATTTACACTGAAGCTTTCTTT. Translated: CASIKDIYTEAFF.

The CDR3 DNA reads TGTGCCAGCAGGGGACAGGCCCTCTATGGCTACACCTTC. Protein: CASRGQALYGYTF. The V call is TRBV3-1 (or the pseudogene TRBV3-2), the J call TRBJ1-2; the match to TRBD1 covers 8 bases. The CDR3 is 13 residues long. V lost 6 bases, J lost 4 bases, and 4 bases stayed unmatched. From germline, CDR1 is LGHDT and CDR2 YNNKEL (reference sequence).

The chain combines TRBV4-2 with TRBJ1-5; 7 bases align to TRBD1. The V segment lost 1 base and the J segment 7 bases; nucleotides outside the gene matches: 10. The CDR3 spans 16 residues. Germline-derived CDR1 and CDR2 are LGHNA and YNFKEQ. CDR3 nucleotide sequence: TGTGCCAGCAGCCAAGTTTCTTCACAGGGGAGCCAGCCCCAGCATTTT. This gives the protein CASSQVSSQGSQPQHF.

Here the CDR3 reads CASSYSAPPAGELFF. In DNA, the CDR3 is TGTGCCAGCAGTTACAGCGCACCCCCGGCCGGGGAGCTGTTTTTT. The V and J genes are TRBV6-2 or TRBV6-3 and TRBJ2-2; D unresolved. The germline V gene encodes CDR1 MNHEY and CDR2 SVGEGT. Deletions cut 2 bases from V and 6 bases from J, with 13 bases between. The CDR3 is 15 residues long.

The chain joins TRBV9 to TRBJ2-5, with D maybe TRBD2 (6 bases). The CDR3 contains 15 residues. The V gene lost 3 bases and the J gene lost 1 base, with 13 bases spanning the gap. Germline lookup yields CDR1 SGDLS and CDR2 YYNGEE. The CDR3 sequence is CASSATTGGQETQYF. Written as DNA, the CDR3 is TGTGCCAGCAGCGCGACCACCGGGGGCCAAGAGACCCAGTACTTC.

The V and J genes are TRBV6-5 and TRBJ2-3, with 8 bases fitting TRBD2. There are 15 residues in the CDR3. CDR1 and CDR2 from the germline V gene are MNHEY and SVGAGI. The trim removed 8 bases at V and 2 bases at J, leaving 9 bases unmatched. CDR3 protein: CASWVLAGFTDTQYF. The CDR3 nucleotides are TGTGCCAGCTGGGTCCTAGCGGGTTTCACAGATACGCAGTATTTT.

The chain recombines TRBV7-6 with TRBJ1-1, with D perhaps matching TRBD1 (5 bases). The CDR3 has 16 residues. Germline V gene sequence: CDR1 SGHVS, CDR2 FNYEAQ. Trimming took off 4 bases at V and 2 bases at J, with 17 bases between the two ends. The CDR3 protein is CASSSERGGTNTEAFF. The CDR3 bases are TGTGCCAGCAGCTCAGAACGGGGGGGGACCAACACTGAAGCTTTCTTT. The whole variable domain, remainder taken from reference TRBV7-6 and TRBJ1-1, is GAGVSQSPRYKVTKRGQDVALRCDPISGHVSLYWYRQALGQGPEFLTYFNYEAQQDKSGLPNDRFSAERPEGSISTLTIQRTEQRDSAMYRCASSSERGGTNTEAFFGQGTRLTVV.

The genes are TRBV10-3 and TRBJ1-3, with D tentatively TRBD1 (5 bases). The CDR3 spans 17 residues. Trimming removed 0 bases at V and 1 base at J, with 13 bases between. The germline gives CDR1 ENHRY, CDR2 SYGVKD. The CDR3 loop reads CAISESWGAESGNTIYF. In DNA, the CDR3 is TGTGCCATCAGTGAGTCCTGGGGCGCCGAGTCTGGAAACACCATATATTTT.

The table lists this clone with a count of one. The chain carries TRBV5-1 and TRBJ1-6; 9 bases line up with TRBD1. V was clipped by 1 base and J by 8 bases; unmatched bases: 7. Germline CDR1 SGHRS, CDR2 YFSETQ. The CDR3 length is 16 residues. CDR3 bases: TGCGCCAGCAGCTTGTTTGGACAGGGGTTAGATTCACCCCTCCACTTT. Translation: CASSLFGQGLDSPLHF.